A selection of T cell receptor beta chains follows, all from one sample in a study of blood T cells in healthy people across ages. MiXCR was run by TCRdb on the 5' RACE reads, yielding one entry per CDR3 protein. The sample includes just over 800,000 distinct CDR3 sequences, 60% to 80% of them seen just once. The sample taken for sequencing was blood. Receptors were obtained from a man aged 25 to 40 in good health. Each CDR3 is given with its conserved first and last residue. Each record gives: clone size, V gene, J gene, D gene, CDR3 DNA, CDR3 protein. A D gene is named only where the DNA matches it firmly. Clone size is stated in some rows and not others, as once, few, many or a class when expanded.

NA	TRBV25-1	TRBJ1-1	TRBD1	TGTGCCAGCAGTCCGCGACAGGGCCGGGCTTTCTTT	CASSPRQGRAFF
NA	TRBV4-3	TRBJ2-7	TRBD2	TGCGCCAGCAGCCAAGGACTAGCGGGGGGGCAGTACTTC	CASSQGLAGGQYF
NA	TRBV12-3/TRBV12-4	TRBJ1-5	NA	TGTGCCAGCAGTCAACAGGGTAACGGCAATCAGCCCCAGCATTTT	CASSQQGNGNQPQHF
NA	TRBV20-1	TRBJ2-3	NA	TGCAGTGCTAGGGGCCCCACAGATACGCAGTATTTT	CSARGPTDTQYF
few	TRBV12-3/TRBV12-4	TRBJ2-5	TRBD2	TGTGCCAGCAGGAACGATAGCGGGGAGACCCAGTACTTC	CASRNDSGETQYF
NA	TRBV5-1	TRBJ2-2	TRBD1	TGCGCCAGCAGCTTGGCCCCAGGGGGCGAAAGCAATAAGGAGCTGTTTTTT	CASSLAPGGESNKELFF
NA	TRBV2	TRBJ2-2	NA	TGTGCCAGCAGTTTGAAGAGGAACACCGGGGAGCTGTTTTTT	CASSLKRNTGELFF
many	TRBV20-1	TRBJ2-5	TRBD1	TGCAGTGCTAGAGTCCGACAGGGGGGCTCTCAAGAGACCCAGTACTTC	CSARVRQGGSQETQYF
few	TRBV3-1	TRBJ2-5	NA	TGTGCCAGCAGCCATGAAGGCGAAGCGGAGACCCAGTACTTC	CASSHEGEAETQYF
NA	TRBV7-2	TRBJ2-5	TRBD1	TGTGCCAGCAGCTTAAATCCAGGGGGCGCGAGGGAGACCCAGTACTTC	CASSLNPGGARETQYF
once	TRBV20-1	TRBJ1-1	NA	TGCAGTGCTAGAGATGCGGGGCAGGGGATGGGGAACACTGAAGCTTTCTTT	CSARDAGQGMGNTEAFF
few	TRBV20-1	TRBJ1-4	NA	TGCAGTGCTAGGACCGACAATGAAAAACTGTTTTTT	CSARTDNEKLFF
NA	TRBV20-1	TRBJ2-7	NA	TGCAGTGCTGGCCACGACTCCTACGAGCAGTACTTC	CSAGHDSYEQYF
NA	TRBV25-1	TRBJ2-7	TRBD1	TGTGCCAGCAGTGAATTAGGGACAGGGCTCTACGAGCAGTACTTC	CASSELGTGLYEQYF
NA	TRBV20-1	TRBJ2-7	NA	TGCAGTGGCAGGGCAGGGGTGGAATACGAGCAGTACTTC	CSGRAGVEYEQYF
NA	TRBV6-6	TRBJ1-2	NA	TGTGCCAGCGCAGCAGGGCCTAACTATGGCTACACCTTC	CASAAGPNYGYTF
NA	TRBV2	TRBJ2-3	NA	TGTGCCAGCCGGGGTCTTGACCGTAGCACAGATACGCAGTATTTT	CASRGLDRSTDTQYF
NA	TRBV4-2	TRBJ1-6	NA	TGTGCCAGCAGCCCTGTAGGGGGATCGAATTCACCCCTCCACTTT	CASSPVGGSNSPLHF
NA	TRBV7-3	TRBJ2-7	TRBD1	TGTGCCAGCAGCACAACGGACAGGGACCGAGAGCAGTACTTC	CASSTTDRDREQYF
once	TRBV7-2	TRBJ2-1	TRBD2	TGTGCCAGCAGCTCGGGACTAGCGGGGGGCGGATTTGAGCAGTTCTTC	CASSSGLAGGGFEQFF
NA	TRBV30	TRBJ2-7	NA	TGTGCCTGGAGCTCTTGGACAGACTACGAGCAGTACTTC	CAWSSWTDYEQYF
few	TRBV6-6	TRBJ2-3	TRBD1	TGTGCCAGCACCGACAGGGGCGGGACAGATACGCAGTATTTT	CASTDRGGTDTQYF
NA	TRBV20-1	TRBJ1-5	NA	TGCAGTGCTAGGGACACAACTAGCAATCAGCCCCAGCATTTT	CSARDTTSNQPQHF
medium-sized	TRBV20-1	TRBJ2-7	TRBD2	TGCAGTGCCGAGAGGGTAGCGGGGGGCACCTACGAGCAGTACTTC	CSAERVAGGTYEQYF
NA	TRBV5-1	TRBJ1-5	TRBD1	TGCGCCAGCAGCCCCGGACAGGAGGGTCAGCCCCAGCATTTT	CASSPGQEGQPQHF